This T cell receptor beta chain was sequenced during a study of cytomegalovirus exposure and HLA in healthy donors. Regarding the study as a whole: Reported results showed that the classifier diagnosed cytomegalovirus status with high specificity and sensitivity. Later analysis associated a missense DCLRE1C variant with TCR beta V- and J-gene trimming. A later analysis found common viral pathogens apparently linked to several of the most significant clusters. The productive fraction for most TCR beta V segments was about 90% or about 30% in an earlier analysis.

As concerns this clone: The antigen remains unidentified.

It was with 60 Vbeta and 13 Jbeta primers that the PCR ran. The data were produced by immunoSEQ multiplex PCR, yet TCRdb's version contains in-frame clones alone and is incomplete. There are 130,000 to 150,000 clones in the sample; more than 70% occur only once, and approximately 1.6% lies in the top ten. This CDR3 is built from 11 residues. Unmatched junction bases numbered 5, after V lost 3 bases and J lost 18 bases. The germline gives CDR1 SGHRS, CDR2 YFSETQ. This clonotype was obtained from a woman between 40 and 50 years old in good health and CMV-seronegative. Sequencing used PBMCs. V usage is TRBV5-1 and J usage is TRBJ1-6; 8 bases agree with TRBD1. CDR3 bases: TGCGCCAGCAGCTCCGGGACAGGAAGCCACTTT. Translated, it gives CASSSGTGSHF.